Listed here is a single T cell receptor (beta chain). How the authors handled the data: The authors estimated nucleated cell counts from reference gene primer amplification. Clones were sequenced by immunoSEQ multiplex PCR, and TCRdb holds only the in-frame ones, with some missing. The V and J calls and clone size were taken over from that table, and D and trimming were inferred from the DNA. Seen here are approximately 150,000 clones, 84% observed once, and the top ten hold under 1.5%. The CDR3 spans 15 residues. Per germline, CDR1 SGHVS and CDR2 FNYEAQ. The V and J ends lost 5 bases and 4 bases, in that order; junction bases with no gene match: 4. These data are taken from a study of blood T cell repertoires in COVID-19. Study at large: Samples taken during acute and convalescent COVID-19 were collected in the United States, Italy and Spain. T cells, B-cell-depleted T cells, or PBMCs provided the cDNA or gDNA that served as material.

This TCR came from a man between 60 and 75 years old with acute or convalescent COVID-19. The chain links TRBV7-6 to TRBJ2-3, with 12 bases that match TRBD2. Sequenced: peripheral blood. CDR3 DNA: TGTGCCAGCAGCCTACTAGCGGGGGGCGCAGATACGCAGTATTTT. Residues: CASSLLAGGADTQYF.